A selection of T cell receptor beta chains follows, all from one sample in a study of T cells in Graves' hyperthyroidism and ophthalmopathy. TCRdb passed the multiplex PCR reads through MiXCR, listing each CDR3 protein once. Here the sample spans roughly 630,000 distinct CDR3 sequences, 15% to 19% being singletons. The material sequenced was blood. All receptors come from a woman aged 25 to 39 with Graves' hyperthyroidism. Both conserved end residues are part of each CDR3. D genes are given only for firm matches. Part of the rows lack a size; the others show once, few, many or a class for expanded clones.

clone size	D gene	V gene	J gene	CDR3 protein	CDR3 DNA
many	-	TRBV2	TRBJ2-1	CASNRESSYNEQFF	TGTGCCAGCAACCGGGAGAGCTCCTACAATGAGCAGTTCTTC
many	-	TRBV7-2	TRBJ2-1	CASSLRSSSLYNEQFF	TGTGCCAGCAGCTTACGTTCTAGCAGCTTGTACAATGAGCAGTTCTTC
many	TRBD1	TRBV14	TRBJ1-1	CASSRTTGVNTEAFF	TGTGCCAGCAGCCGTACGACAGGGGTGAACACTGAAGCTTTCTTT
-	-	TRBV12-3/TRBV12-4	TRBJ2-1	CASTVSDYNEQFF	TGTGCCAGCACCGTGTCAGACTACAATGAGCAGTTCTTC
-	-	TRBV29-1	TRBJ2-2	CSVVQGAGELFF	TGCAGCGTGGTACAGGGCGCCGGGGAGCTGTTTTTT
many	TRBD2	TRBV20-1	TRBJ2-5	CSARDPTSGRVETQYF	TGCAGTGCTAGAGATCCGACTAGCGGTAGGGTGGAGACCCAGTACTTC
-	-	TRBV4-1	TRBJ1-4	CASSIPKGDKDNEKLFF	TGCGCCAGCAGCATCCCTAAGGGGGACAAAGATAATGAAAAACTGTTTTTT
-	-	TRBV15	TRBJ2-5	CATSGQLETQYF	TGTGCCACCAGCGGGCAGTTGGAGACCCAGTACTTC
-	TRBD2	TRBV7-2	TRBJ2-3	CTSSLVTPLAGGHTDTQYF	TGTACCAGCAGCTTAGTAACCCCCCTAGCGGGAGGACACACAGATACGCAGTATTTT
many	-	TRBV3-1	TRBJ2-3	CASSGFAQRADTQYF	TGTGCCAGCAGCGGATTCGCACAACGGGCAGATACGCAGTATTTT
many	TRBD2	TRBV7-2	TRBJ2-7	CASSSQDLAGIYEQYF	TGTGCCAGCAGCTCACAGGACTTAGCGGGGATATACGAGCAGTACTTC
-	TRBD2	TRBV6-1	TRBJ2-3	CASSAGTSETDTQYF	TGTGCCAGCAGTGCAGGGACTAGCGAAACAGATACGCAGTATTTT
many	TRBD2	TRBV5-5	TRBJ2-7	CASSSVTPGRYEQYF	TGTGCCAGCAGCTCGGTGACACCCGGGAGGTACGAGCAGTACTTC
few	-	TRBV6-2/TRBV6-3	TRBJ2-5	CASSYWDSGLKGIQETQYF	TGTGCCAGCAGCTACTGGGACAGCGGGTTGAAGGGGATACAAGAGACCCAGTACTTC
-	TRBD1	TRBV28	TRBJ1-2	CASTMGRGRAGYTF	TGTGCCAGTACAATGGGCAGGGGGCGGGCTGGCTACACCTTC
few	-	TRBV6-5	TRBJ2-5	CASSYSTNHQETQYF	TGTGCCAGCAGTTACTCGACAAATCACCAAGAGACCCAGTACTTC
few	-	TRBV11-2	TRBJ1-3	CASSLLRGRSSGNTIYF	TGTGCCAGCAGCTTATTGCGGGGCCGGAGCTCTGGAAACACCATATATTTT
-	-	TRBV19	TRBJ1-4	CASSIRREWGEKLFF	TGTGCCAGTAGTATCCGACGCGAATGGGGAGAAAAACTGTTTTTT
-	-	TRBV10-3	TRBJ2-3	CAISESGRITDTQYF	TGTGCCATCAGTGAGTCGGGCAGGATCACAGATACGCAGTATTTT
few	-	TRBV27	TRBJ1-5	CASGHRPQHF	TGTGCCAGCGGGCATAGGCCCCAGCATTTT
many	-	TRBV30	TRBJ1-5	CAWSRGLSNQPQHF	TGTGCCTGGAGTAGGGGCCTTAGCAATCAGCCCCAGCATTTT
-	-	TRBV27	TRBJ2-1	CASCGGSSYNEQFF	TGTGCCAGCTGTGGGGGGAGCTCCTACAATGAGCAGTTCTTC
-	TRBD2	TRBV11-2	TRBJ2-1	CASSSVLGLAGGYEQFF	TGTGCCAGCAGCTCGGTCTTAGGACTAGCGGGAGGTTATGAGCAGTTCTTC
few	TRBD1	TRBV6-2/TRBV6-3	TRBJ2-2	CASKTGTGSVPAGELFF	TGTGCCAGCAAGACCGGGACAGGTTCAGTTCCCGCCGGGGAGCTGTTTTTT
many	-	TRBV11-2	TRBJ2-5	CASSLDSGVLAQETQYF	TGTGCCAGCAGCTTAGATTCTGGGGTTCTAGCCCAAGAGACCCAGTACTTC
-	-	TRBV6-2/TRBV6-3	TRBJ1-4	CASRFQGFRDEKLFF	TGTGCCAGCAGATTCCAGGGTTTCCGGGATGAAAAACTGTTTTTT
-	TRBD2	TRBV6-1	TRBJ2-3	CASSKLAGGPADTQYF	TGTGCCAGCAGTAAACTAGCGGGAGGGCCGGCGGATACGCAGTATTTT
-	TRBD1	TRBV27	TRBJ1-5	CASSAFTGGFQPQHF	TGTGCCAGCAGTGCCTTTACAGGGGGCTTCCAGCCCCAGCATTTT
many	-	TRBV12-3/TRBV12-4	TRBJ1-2	CASSHVLGGSYTF	TGTGCCAGCAGTCATGTTCTAGGAGGAAGCTACACCTTC
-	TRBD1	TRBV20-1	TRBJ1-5	CSASVGQGGNQPQHF	TGCAGTGCTAGTGTTGGACAGGGGGGGAATCAGCCCCAGCATTTT
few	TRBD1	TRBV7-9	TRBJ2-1	CASSLVKQGAVWALGDEQFF	TGTGCCAGCAGCTTAGTCAAACAGGGGGCGGTCTGGGCCCTCGGGGATGAGCAGTTCTTC
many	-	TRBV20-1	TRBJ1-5	CSARDWNQPQHF	TGCAGTGCTAGAGATTGGAATCAGCCCCAGCATTTT
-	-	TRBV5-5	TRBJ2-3	CASSRPGQSTDTQYF	TGTGCCAGCAGCCGACCGGGACAATCCACAGATACGCAGTATTTT
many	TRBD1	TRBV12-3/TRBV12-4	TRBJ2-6	CASSPRGTGSSGANVLTF	TGTGCCAGCAGTCCGCGAGGGACAGGGTCCTCTGGGGCCAACGTCCTGACTTTC
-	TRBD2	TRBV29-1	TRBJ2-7	CSAAPGRAVLHEQYF	TGCAGCGCCGCCCCAGGGAGGGCTGTGCTACATGAGCAGTACTTC
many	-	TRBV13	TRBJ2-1	CASSSRTNGEQFF	TGTGCCAGCAGCTCACGGACTAATGGTGAGCAGTTCTTC
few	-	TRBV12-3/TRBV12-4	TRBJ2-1	CASGLVGTVTIGEQFF	TGTGCCAGCGGTTTAGTAGGGACGGTCACCATTGGTGAGCAGTTCTTC
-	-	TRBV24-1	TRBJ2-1	CATSDRQRGVAYNEQFF	TGTGCCACCAGTGACCGCCAAAGGGGGGTGGCCTACAATGAGCAGTTCTTC
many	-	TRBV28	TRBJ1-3	CASSSQKGGNTIYF	TGTGCCAGCAGTTCACAGAAGGGTGGAAACACCATATATTTT
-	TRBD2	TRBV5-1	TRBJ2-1	CASSLLASGAREQFF	TGCGCCAGCAGCTTGTTGGCTAGCGGGGCAAGGGAGCAGTTCTTC
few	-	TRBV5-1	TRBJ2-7	CASSQARSPPGEQYF	TGCGCCAGCAGCCAGGCCAGAAGCCCCCCCGGCGAGCAGTACTTC
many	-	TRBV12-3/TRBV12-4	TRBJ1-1	CASRSDRFGEAFF	TGTGCCAGCAGGTCAGACAGGTTCGGAGAAGCTTTCTTT
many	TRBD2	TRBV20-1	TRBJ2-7	CSARELAGALLGEQYF	TGCAGTGCTAGAGAGCTAGCGGGAGCCCTACTAGGCGAGCAGTACTTC
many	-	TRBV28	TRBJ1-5	CASTDSNQPQHF	TGTGCCAGCACGGATAGCAATCAGCCCCAGCATTTT
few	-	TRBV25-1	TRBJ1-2	CASSEGGIPTNGYTF	TGTGCCAGCAGTGAAGGTGGAATACCTACGAATGGCTACACCTTC
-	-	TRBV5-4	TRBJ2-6	CASSGQFLALSGANVLTF	TGTGCCAGCAGCGGACAATTTCTAGCACTATCTGGGGCCAACGTCCTGACTTTC
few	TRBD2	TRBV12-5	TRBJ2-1	CASGLVVSGSIDEQFF	TGTGCTAGTGGTTTGGTCGTCAGCGGGAGTATCGATGAGCAGTTCTTC
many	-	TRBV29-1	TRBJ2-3	CSVEALDTQYF	TGCAGCGTGGAGGCCCTGGATACGCAGTATTTT
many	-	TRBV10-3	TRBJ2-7	CAISPDGAARGEQYF	TGTGCCATCAGTCCCGATGGGGCAGCCAGAGGCGAGCAGTACTTC
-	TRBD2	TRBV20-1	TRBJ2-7	CSAVSATSGGYEQYF	TGCAGTGCCGTCTCGGCAACTAGCGGGGGCTACGAGCAGTACTTC
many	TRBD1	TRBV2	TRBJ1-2	CASDRGYGYTF	TGTGCCAGCGACAGGGGGTATGGCTACACCTTC
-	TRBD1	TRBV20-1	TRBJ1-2	CSARRDRQNGYTF	TGCAGTGCTAGGCGGGACAGACAAAATGGCTACACCTTC
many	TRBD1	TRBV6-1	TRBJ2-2	CASKKKPGQGFSGELFF	TGTGCCAGCAAGAAAAAGCCGGGACAGGGTTTCTCCGGGGAGCTGTTTTTT
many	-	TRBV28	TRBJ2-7	CASRDGYYEQYF	TGTGCCAGCAGAGACGGTTACTACGAGCAGTACTTC
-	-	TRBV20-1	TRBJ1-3	CSASVGSSSGNTIYF	TGCAGTGCTAGTGTGGGGTCGAGCTCTGGAAACACCATATATTTT
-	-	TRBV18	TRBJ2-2	CASSPRVDTGELFF	TGTGCCAGCTCACCGCGTGTCGACACCGGGGAGCTGTTTTTT
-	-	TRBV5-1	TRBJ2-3	CASAVGQNTDTQYF	TGCGCCAGCGCAGTCGGACAGAACACAGATACGCAGTATTTT
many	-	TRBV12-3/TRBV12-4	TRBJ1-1	CASSLWQGGLVTEAFF	TGTGCCAGCAGTTTATGGCAGGGTGGTTTGGTCACTGAAGCTTTCTTT